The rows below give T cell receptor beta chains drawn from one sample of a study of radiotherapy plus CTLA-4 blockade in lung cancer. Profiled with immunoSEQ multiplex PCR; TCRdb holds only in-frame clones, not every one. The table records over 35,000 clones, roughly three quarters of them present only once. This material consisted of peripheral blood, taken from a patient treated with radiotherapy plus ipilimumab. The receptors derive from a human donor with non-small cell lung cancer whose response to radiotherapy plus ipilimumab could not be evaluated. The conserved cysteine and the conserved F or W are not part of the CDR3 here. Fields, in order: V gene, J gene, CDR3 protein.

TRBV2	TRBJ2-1	ASISDRVYNEQF
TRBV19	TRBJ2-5	ASSSGEETQY
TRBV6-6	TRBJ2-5	ASSRANNRAQETQY
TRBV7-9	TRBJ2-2	ASSYLRGNTGELF
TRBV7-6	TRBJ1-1	ASSSPGGKTEAF
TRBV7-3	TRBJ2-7	ASSFLGGDEQY
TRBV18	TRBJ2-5	ASSPPYASHQETQY
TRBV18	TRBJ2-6	ASSPRDSSGANVLT
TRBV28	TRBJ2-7	ASSSLEQPPYEQY
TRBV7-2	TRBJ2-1	ASASPGVVAANEQF
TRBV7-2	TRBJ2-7	ASSSGGTSYYEQY
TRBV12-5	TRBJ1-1	ASGTTGVDTEAF
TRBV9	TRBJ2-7	ASSSDRGGLYEQY
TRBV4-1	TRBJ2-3	ASSQGDQRSTDTQY
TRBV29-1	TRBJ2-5	SVDGGGGGETQY
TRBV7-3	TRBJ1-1	ASSSRGQGSAEAF
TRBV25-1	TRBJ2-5	ASSQTGHQETQY
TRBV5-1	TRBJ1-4	ASRDQGQGGEKLF
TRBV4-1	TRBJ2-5	ASSQVGDPSGRGETQY
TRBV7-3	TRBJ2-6	ASSLTVISEPSGANVLT
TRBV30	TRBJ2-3	AWTAGGLADTQY
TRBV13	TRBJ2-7	ASSHRKSEQY
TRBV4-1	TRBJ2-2	ASSHAGANTGELF
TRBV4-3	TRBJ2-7	ASSQDRGRAYEQY
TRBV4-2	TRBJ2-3	ASSQDRAGGPDTQY
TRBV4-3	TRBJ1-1	ASSQGTRDTEAF
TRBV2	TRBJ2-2	ASKSAAGELF
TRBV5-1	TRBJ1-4	ASSLSGSDEKLF
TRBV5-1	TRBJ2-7	ASSLSLSYEQY
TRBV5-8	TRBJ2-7	ASSLIGTAYEQY
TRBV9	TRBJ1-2	ASSPSTGDYGYT
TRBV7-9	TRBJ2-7	ASSPGSPYEQY
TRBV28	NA	ASSLPGQGREQY
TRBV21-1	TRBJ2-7	ASNTHRYEQY
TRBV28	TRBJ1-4	ASSLFDSATNEKLF
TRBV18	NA	ASSPPLPSYEQY
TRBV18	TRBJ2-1	ASSPFGGGGYNEQF
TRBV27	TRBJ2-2	ASTRTGRTGELF
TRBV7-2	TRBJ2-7	ASSLGTATGEQY
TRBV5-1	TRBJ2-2	ASSWGQGDTGELF